These 21 T cell receptor beta chains originate from one sample sequenced in a study of control samples from healthy donors and cancer patients. The method was immunoSEQ multiplex PCR; TCRdb's version includes in-frame clones alone and lacks a portion of them. The sample consists of approximately 160,000 clones, 85% to 95% of them appearing once. The sequencing sample was made of blood. The receptors derive from a woman aged 18-29 years in good health.

The CDR3 loop is CASSEEGKTEQFF. In DNA, the CDR3 is TGTGCCAGCAGTGAAGAGGGCAAAACTGAGCAGTTCTTC. The V and J genes are TRBV6-1 and TRBJ2-1; D remains unclear. CDR3 length: 13 residues. Germline-derived CDR1 and CDR2 are MNHNS and SASEGT. The ends were cut back, 1 base at V and 9 bases at J, with 10 bases in the middle.

The chain uses TRBV7-2 and TRBJ1-3; TRBD1 matches at 7 bases. V lost 2 bases, J lost 3 bases, and 4 bases stayed unmatched. Germline V gives CDR1 SGHTA, CDR2 FQGNSA. The CDR3 is 15 residues long. In DNA form, the CDR3 reads TGTGCCAGCAGCTTAACTCCAGGGGGTGGAAACACCATATATTTT. It specifies CASSLTPGGGNTIYF.

V is TRBV6-4 and J is TRBJ2-1, with 9 positions matching TRBD2. This CDR3 is 14 amino acids long. From germline, CDR1 is MRHNA and CDR2 SNTAGT. J was trimmed by 7 bases and V by 0 bases; bases with no gene match: 1. The CDR3 bases are TGTGCCAGCAGTGACTCGGCGGGAGGGAATGAGCAGTTCTTC. Encoded protein: CASSDSAGGNEQFF.

The V gene is TRBV7-8, the J gene TRBJ1-1, with D perhaps TRBD1 (6 bases). V lost 5 bases, J lost 1 base, and 8 bases lay in between. CDR1 and CDR2 from the germline V gene are SGHVS and FQNEAQ. The CDR3 runs 13 residues. CDR3 residues: CASSTDRNTEAFF. The CDR3 DNA reads as TGTGCCAGCAGCACGGACAGGAACACTGAAGCTTTCTTT. Together with reference TRBV7-8 and TRBJ1-1, the CDR3 gives the full variable domain: GAGVSQSPRYKVAKRGQDVALRCDPISGHVSLFWYQQALGQGPEFLTYFQNEAQLDKSGLPSDRFFAERPEGSVSTLKIQRTQQEDSAVYLCASSTDRNTEAFFGQGTRLTVV.

The V call is TRBV15, the J call TRBJ1-2; TRBD1 matches 10 bases. The V gene's germline CDR1 is LNHNV and CDR2 YYDKDF (reference sequence). The CDR3 runs to 16 residues. Trimming cost V 0 bases and J 4 bases; bases outside gene matches: 5. Here the CDR3 DNA reads TGTGCCACCAGCAGAGATTGGGGACAGGGGAGCTATGGCTACACCTTC. It is translated as CATSRDWGQGSYGYTF.

V is TRBV18 and J is TRBJ2-7, with D hard to call. CDR1 is KGHSH, CDR2 LQKENI, per germline. Trimming shortened V by 6 bases and J by 5 bases, and 5 bases separated the two germline ends. The CDR3 totals 10 residues. This CDR3 is CASSSNEQYF. DNA for the CDR3: TGTGCCAGCTCCTCAAACGAGCAGTACTTC.

This clone was counted once. This chain connects TRBV4-1 to TRBJ1-2, with D tentatively TRBD1 (6 bases). The CDR3 runs 13 residues. Trimming removed 7 bases at V and 8 bases at J, with 17 bases between. Germline lookup yields CDR1 MGHRA and CDR2 YSYEKL. Here the CDR3 reads CASNDLQGSGYTF. The DNA for the CDR3 is TGCGCCAGCAACGATTTACAGGGTTCGGGCTACACCTTC.

The J gene is TRBJ2-3, the V gene TRBV28; no clear D. Trimming shortened V by 2 bases and J by 0 bases, and 6 bases separated the two germline ends. The CDR3 extends over 14 amino acids. Germline V lookup: CDR1 MDHEN, CDR2 SYDVKM. DNA for the CDR3: TGTGCCAGCAGTTTAGGACGGAGCACAGATACGCAGTATTTT. It translates to CASSLGRSTDTQYF.

The chain employs TRBV12-3 or TRBV12-4 and TRBJ1-4; D gene unclear. V was pared by 2 bases and J by 7 bases, with 5 bases between. This CDR3 comprises 12 residues. The CDR3: CASSLLSEKLFF. The CDR3 coding sequence is TGTGCCAGCAGTTTACTGAGTGAAAAACTGTTTTTT.

The rearrangement joins TRBV7-2 to TRBJ1-2, with 7 bases fitting TRBD1. CDR1 SGHTA and CDR2 FQGNSA come from the germline V gene. Trimming cost V 6 bases and J 9 bases; bases outside gene matches: 16. This CDR3 is 15 amino acids long. The DNA of the CDR3 is TGTGCCAGCAGGGGGCGGATTGACAGGGATGAAAGCTACACCTTC. Translating it yields CASRGRIDRDESYTF. Full variable domain (remainder filled in from reference TRBV7-2 and TRBJ1-2): GAGVSQSPSNKVTEKGKDVELRCDPISGHTALYWYRQSLGQGLEFLIYFQGNSAPDKSGLPSDRFSAERTGGSVSTLTIQRTQQEDSAVYLCASRGRIDRDESYTFGSGTRLTVV.

This rearrangement joins TRBV23-1 to TRBJ2-6; 12 nucleotides line up with TRBD2. TRBV23-1 is noted as an ORF with a role that remains uncertain. Germline trimming cut 2 bases from V and 2 bases from J; bases unmatched to any gene: 1. CDR3 size: 17 residues. In DNA form, the CDR3 reads TGCGCCAGCAGTCAACTAGCGGGAGGGCCTGGGGCCAACGTCCTGACTTTC. Protein: CASSQLAGGPGANVLTF.

V is TRBV7-9 and J is TRBJ1-1, with 11 nucleotides matching TRBD1. V dropped 5 bases and J dropped 4; count of bases not matched to a gene: 12. The CDR3 is made up of 17 amino acids. The germline CDR1 and CDR2 sequences are SEHNR and FQNEAQ (reference sequence). The DNA of the CDR3 is TGTGCCAGCAGCCCCGTGTTAGGGACAGGGGGGACCACTGAAGCTTTCTTT. It codes for CASSPVLGTGGTTEAFF.

Written as DNA, the CDR3 is TGTGCCAGCAGTTACTTCGGACCCCCGAACACTGAAGCTTTCTTT. The encoded protein is CASSYFGPPNTEAFF. V usage is TRBV6-6 and J usage is TRBJ1-1; D call uncertain. The ends were cut back, 1 base at V and 1 base at J, with 10 bases in the middle. Per the germline V gene, CDR1 is MNHNY and CDR2 is SVGAGI (reference sequence). The CDR3 covers 15 residues.

This clone was counted a single time. The CDR3 loop reads CASSRRQGSRAGTDTQYF. The CDR3, as DNA: TGTGCCAGCAGCCGGAGACAGGGAAGTCGGGCGGGCACAGATACGCAGTATTTT. The rearrangement uses TRBV11-3 and TRBJ2-3, with 7 positions matching TRBD1. Germline assignment: CDR1 SGHNT and CDR2 YENEEA. The V gene end was trimmed by 5 bases and the J gene end by 1 base; junction bases not matched to a gene: 15. This CDR3 comprises 18 residues.

V usage is TRBV10-3 and J usage is TRBJ1-1; 10 bases are shared with TRBD1. Germline V gene lookup returns CDR1 ENHRY and CDR2 SYGVKD. The CDR3 covers 15 residues. Trimming at V came to 4 bases and at J to 4 bases, leaving 6 bases not matched to a gene. The CDR3 nucleotides are TGTGCCATCAGTGGAAGGACAGGGGGGAGCACTGAAGCTTTCTTT. This sequence encodes CAISGRTGGSTEAFF.

The V and J genes are TRBV19 and TRBJ1-5, with a weak D call TRBD1 (6 bases). The CDR3 has 17 residues. V was cut by 5 bases and J by 4 bases, with 21 bases left in between. CDR1 and CDR2 from the germline V gene are LNHDA and SQIVND (reference sequence). CDR3 DNA sequence: TGTGCCAGTAGTCCAGGGGAAGGGAGGGGAGGGAATCAGCCCCAGCATTTT. Translated: CASSPGEGRGGNQPQHF.

This chain connects TRBV9 to TRBJ2-7, with 9 bases aligning to TRBD1. CDR1 is SGDLS, CDR2 YYNGEE, per germline. The CDR3 is 16 amino acids. The junction had 10 bases not matched to a gene; V was cut back by 4 bases and J by 2 bases. CDR3 sequence (DNA): TGTGCCAGCAGCCCTCACACAGGGGGCTCGACCTACGAGCAGTACTTC. Encoded protein: CASSPHTGGSTYEQYF.

This chain uses TRBV18 with TRBJ1-2; D is unclear. This CDR3 region has 15 residues. Germline assignment: CDR1 KGHSH and CDR2 LQKENI. The ends were cut back, 0 bases at V and 2 bases at J, with 10 bases in the middle. The CDR3 here is CASSPPTQANYGYTF. In DNA form, the CDR3 reads TGTGCCAGCTCACCACCGACCCAGGCAAACTATGGCTACACCTTC.

This clone has just one count. The chain is built from TRBV29-1 and TRBJ1-3; D might be TRBD1 (6 bases). The germline gives CDR1 SQVTM, CDR2 ANQGSEA. Trimming left V 4 bases short and J 0 bases short, with 10 bases between. The CDR3 covers 14 residues. The CDR3 is CSVVGGFSGNTIYF. The CDR3 coding sequence is TGCAGCGTTGTAGGGGGGTTCTCTGGAAACACCATATATTTT.

The V gene is TRBV23-1, the J gene TRBJ2-7; D is ambiguous. TRBV23-1 is reported as an ORF; its role is uncertain. V shed 0 bases and J shed 5 bases, with 2 bases lying between them. There are 11 residues in the CDR3. DNA of the CDR3: TGCGCCAGCAGTCAATCAGACGAGCAGTACTTC. This translates into CASSQSDEQYF.

In DNA, the CDR3 is TGTGCCAGCACCACACGGGTAGATACGCAGTATTTT. Its protein product is CASTTRVDTQYF. The genes are TRBV12-3 or TRBV12-4 and TRBJ2-3; no clear D. Trimming removed 7 bases at V and 5 bases at J, with 10 bases between. CDR3 size: 12 residues.